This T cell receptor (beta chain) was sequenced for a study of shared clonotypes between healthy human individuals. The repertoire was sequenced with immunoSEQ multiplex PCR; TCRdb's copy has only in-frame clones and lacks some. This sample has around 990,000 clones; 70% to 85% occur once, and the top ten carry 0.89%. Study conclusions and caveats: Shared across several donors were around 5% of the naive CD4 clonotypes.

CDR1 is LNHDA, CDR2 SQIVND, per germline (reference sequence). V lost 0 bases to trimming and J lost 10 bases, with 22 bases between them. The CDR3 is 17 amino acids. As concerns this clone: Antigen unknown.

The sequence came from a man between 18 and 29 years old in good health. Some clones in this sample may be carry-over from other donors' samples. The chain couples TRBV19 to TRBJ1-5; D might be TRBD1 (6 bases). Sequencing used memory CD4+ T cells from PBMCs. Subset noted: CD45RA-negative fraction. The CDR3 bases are TGTGCCAGTAGTATAGATCGTCTAGGGGGACCAACAGTACCCCAGCATTTT. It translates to CASSIDRLGGPTVPQHF.